These 10 T cell receptor beta chains were sequenced from one sample in a study of cytomegalovirus exposure and HLA in healthy donors. A multiplex PCR was run with 60 Vbeta primers and 13 Jbeta primers. Profiling relied on immunoSEQ multiplex PCR, and the TCRdb table lists in-frame clones only, not all of them. The sample records 90,000 to 110,000 clones, around 74% being singletons. Sample: PBMCs. The origin of the receptors is a man aged 35 to 55 in good health and CMV-seronegative.

The CDR3 nucleotides read TGTGCCAGCAGTTTTAGGGGGCGCGTAACCGGGGAGCTGTTTTTT. As protein: CASSFRGRVTGELFF. This chain connects TRBV27 to TRBJ2-2; 7 nucleotides agree with TRBD1. V was clipped by 3 bases and J by 5 bases; unmatched bases: 6. This CDR3 is built from 15 residues. CDR1 and CDR2 from the germline V gene are MNHEY and SMNVEV (reference sequence).

The chain combines TRBV7-9 with TRBJ2-7, with TRBD1 matching over 11 bases. Looked up from germline, CDR1 is SEHNR and CDR2 is FQNEAQ (reference sequence). The CDR3 has 15 residues. Trimming cost V 7 bases and J 2 bases; bases outside gene matches: 7. The CDR3 DNA sequence: TGTGCCAGCACCCCCCGGGACAGGGGGACCTACGAGCAGTACTTC. It yields the protein CASTPRDRGTYEQYF.

The genes are TRBV7-9 and TRBJ2-3; 13 positions agree with TRBD2. Trimming took 4 bases from V and 1 from J; bases not matched to a gene: 5. In germline, CDR1 is SEHNR, CDR2 FQNEAQ (reference sequence). The CDR3 length is 17 residues. CDR3 sequence: CASSSGLAGSRTDTQYF. The CDR3, as DNA: TGTGCCAGCAGCTCGGGACTAGCGGGAAGCCGCACAGATACGCAGTATTTT. Variable domain in full (rest from reference TRBV7-9 and TRBJ2-3): DTGVSQNPRHKITKRGQNVTFRCDPISEHNRLYWYRQTLGQGPEFLTYFQNEAQLEKSRLLSDRFSAERPKGSFSTLEIQRTEQGDSAMYLCASSSGLAGSRTDTQYFGPGTRLTVL.

The chain combines TRBV6-1 with TRBJ2-7, with TRBD1 matching over 8 bases. Germline V gene data show CDR1 as MNHNS and CDR2 as SASEGT. V lost 3 bases and J lost 4; bases outside the gene matches: 5. This CDR3 region has 14 residues. The CDR3 protein is CASSDRQGWYEQYF. The CDR3 region has the DNA TGTGCCAGCAGTGATAGACAGGGGTGGTACGAGCAGTACTTC.

This chain connects TRBV5-1 to TRBJ2-1, with TRBD1 as a possible D gene (6 bases). The CDR3 contains 15 residues. Germline CDR1 is SGHRS and CDR2 is YFSETQ. Deletions cut 0 bases from V and 4 bases from J, with 11 bases between. Here the CDR3 reads CASSLVGAKYNEQFF. The CDR3 bases are TGCGCCAGCAGCTTGGTGGGGGCCAAGTACAATGAGCAGTTCTTC.

V usage is TRBV5-1 and J usage is TRBJ2-1; a weak D match, TRBD2 (7 bases). Trimming cost V 2 bases and J 5 bases, with 14 bases left between them. The length of the CDR3 is 15 residues. In germline, CDR1 is SGHRS, CDR2 YFSETQ. The CDR3, as DNA: TGCGCCAGCAGCTTCTGGGGGGAGGGGGACAATGAGCAGTTCTTC. Translation gives CASSFWGEGDNEQFF.

This clone was seen only a few times. The chain links TRBV5-1 to TRBJ2-2; a weak D match, TRBD2 (6 bases). V was shortened by 4 bases and J by 0 bases, with 22 bases between the two germline ends. The CDR3 extends over 19 amino acids. From germline, CDR1 is SGHRS and CDR2 YFSETQ. The CDR3 DNA follows: TGCGCCAGCAGCAACCCCTGGGGTTACGGGAGTTCGAACACCGGGGAGCTGTTTTTT. Its translation is CASSNPWGYGSSNTGELFF.

The CDR3 DNA reads TGTGCCAGCAGCCGAAACGGCGGTCCGGCGGGAGAGACCCAGTACTTC. Its protein is CASSRNGGPAGETQYF. This rearrangement joins TRBV7-3 to TRBJ2-5; D may be TRBD2 (5 bases). V lost 5 bases to trimming and J lost 4 bases, with 20 bases between them. CDR3 length: 16 amino acids. Per the germline V gene, CDR1 is SGHTA and CDR2 is FQGTGA.

The V gene is TRBV30, the J gene TRBJ2-1; TRBD2 aligns across 9 bases. V dropped 5 bases and J dropped 8; count of bases not matched to a gene: 16. This CDR3 has 16 residues. Germline CDR1 and CDR2: GTSNPN and SVGIG (reference sequence). CDR3: CAWGGRGRAGGHEQFF. CDR3 nucleotides: TGTGCCTGGGGGGGGCGCGGGAGGGCCGGGGGCCATGAGCAGTTCTTC. Drawing the rest from reference TRBV30 and TRBJ2-1, the complete variable domain is SQTIHQWPATLVQPVGSPLSLECTVEGTSNPNLYWYRQAAGRGLQLLFYSVGIGQISSEVPQNLSASRPQDRQFILSSKKLLLSDSGFYLCAWGGRGRAGGHEQFFGPGTRLTVL.

The rearrangement joins TRBV6-1 to TRBJ2-7, with 10 bases matching TRBD1. Losses at the gene ends were 1 base for V and 4 bases for J; bases not matched to a gene: 4. Germline values: CDR1 MNHNS, CDR2 SASEGT. This CDR3 is built from 15 residues. The DNA of the CDR3 is TGTGCCAGCAGTGAAGGACAGGGGGCGGGATACGAGCAGTACTTC. Protein product: CASSEGQGAGYEQYF.